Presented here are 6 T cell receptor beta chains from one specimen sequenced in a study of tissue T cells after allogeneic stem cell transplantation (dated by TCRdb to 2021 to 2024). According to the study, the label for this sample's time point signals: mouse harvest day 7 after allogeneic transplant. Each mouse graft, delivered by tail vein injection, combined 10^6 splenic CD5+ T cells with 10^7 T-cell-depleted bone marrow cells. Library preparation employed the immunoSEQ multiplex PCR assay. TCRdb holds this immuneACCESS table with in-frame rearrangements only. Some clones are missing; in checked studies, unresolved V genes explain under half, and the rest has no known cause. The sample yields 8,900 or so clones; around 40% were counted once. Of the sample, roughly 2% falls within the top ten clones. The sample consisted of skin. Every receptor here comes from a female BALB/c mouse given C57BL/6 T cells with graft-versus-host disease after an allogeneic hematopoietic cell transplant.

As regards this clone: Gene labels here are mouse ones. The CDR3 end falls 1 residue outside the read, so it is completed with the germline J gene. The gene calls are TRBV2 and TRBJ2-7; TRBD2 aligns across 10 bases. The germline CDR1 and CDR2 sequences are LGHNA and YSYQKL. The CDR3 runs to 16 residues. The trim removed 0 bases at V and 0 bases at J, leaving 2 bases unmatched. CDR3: CASSQDWGGSSYEQYF. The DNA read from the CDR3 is TGTGCCAGCAGCCAAGACTGGGGGGGCAGCTCCTATGAACAGTAC.

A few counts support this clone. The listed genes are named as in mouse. Incomplete CDR3 DNA: TGTGCCAGCAGTCTCCCGGGATCTTCGCCCCTCTAC. It translates to CASSLPGSSPLY. The whole CDR3 reads CASSLPGSSPLYF. This chain joins TRBV26 and TRBJ1-6; D unclear. The read comes to an end 1 residue before the CDR3 does, leaving the germline J gene to fill in the end. TRBJ1-6 is recorded as an ORF, its role being uncertain. V was shortened by 3 bases and J by 9 bases, with 9 bases between the two germline ends. Germline CDR1 is KGHPV and CDR2 is FQNQEV (reference sequence). This CDR3 is built from 13 residues.

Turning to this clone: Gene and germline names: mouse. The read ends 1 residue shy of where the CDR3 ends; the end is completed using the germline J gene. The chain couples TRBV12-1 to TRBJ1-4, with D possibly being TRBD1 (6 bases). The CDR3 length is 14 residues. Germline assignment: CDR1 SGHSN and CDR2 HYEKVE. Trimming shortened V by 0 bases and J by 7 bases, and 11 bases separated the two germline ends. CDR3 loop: CASSLRGAGERLFF. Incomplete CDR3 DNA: TGTGCCAGCTCTCTCAGGGGGGCGGGCGAAAGATTATTT. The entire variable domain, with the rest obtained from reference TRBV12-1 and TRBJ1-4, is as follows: DSGVVQSPRHIIKEKGGRSVLTCIPISGHSNVVWYQQTLGKELKFLIQHYEKVERDKGFLPSRFSVQQFDDYHSEMNMSALELEDSAMYFCASSLRGAGERLFFGHGTKLSVL.

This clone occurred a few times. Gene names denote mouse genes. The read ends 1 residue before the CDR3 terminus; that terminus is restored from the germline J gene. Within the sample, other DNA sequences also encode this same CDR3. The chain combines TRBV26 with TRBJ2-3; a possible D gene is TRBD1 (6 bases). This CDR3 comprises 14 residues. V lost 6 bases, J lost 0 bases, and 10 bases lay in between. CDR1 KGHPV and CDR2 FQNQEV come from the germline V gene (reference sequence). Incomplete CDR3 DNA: TGTGCCAGCAGCCTCAGGGGTAGTGCAGAAACGCTGTAT. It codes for CASSLRGSAETLY. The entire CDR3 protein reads CASSLRGSAETLYF. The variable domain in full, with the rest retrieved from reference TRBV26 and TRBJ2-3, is NSKVIQTPRYLVKGQGQKAKMRCIPEKGHPVVFWYQQNKNNEFKFLINFQNQEVLQQIDMTEKRFSAECPSNSPCSLEIQSSEAGDSALYLCASSLRGSAETLYFGSGTRLTVL.

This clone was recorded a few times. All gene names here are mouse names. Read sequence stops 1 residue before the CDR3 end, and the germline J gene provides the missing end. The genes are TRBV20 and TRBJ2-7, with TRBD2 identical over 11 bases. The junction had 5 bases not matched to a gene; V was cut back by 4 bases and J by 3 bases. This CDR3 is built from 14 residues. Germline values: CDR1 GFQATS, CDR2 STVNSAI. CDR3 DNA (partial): TGTGGTGCTAAACGACTGGGGGGGAACTATGAACAGTAC. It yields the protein CGAKRLGGNYEQY. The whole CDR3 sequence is CGAKRLGGNYEQYF.

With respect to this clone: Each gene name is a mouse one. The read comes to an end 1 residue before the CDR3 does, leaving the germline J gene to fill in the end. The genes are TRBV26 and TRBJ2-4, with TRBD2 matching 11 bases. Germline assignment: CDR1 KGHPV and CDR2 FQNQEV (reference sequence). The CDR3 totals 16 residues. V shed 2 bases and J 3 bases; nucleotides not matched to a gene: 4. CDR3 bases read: TGTGCCAGCAGTCTGACTGGGGGGGCTCGACAAAACACCTTGTAC. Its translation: CASSLTGGARQNTLY. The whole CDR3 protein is CASSLTGGARQNTLYF.